The T cell receptor beta chain under discussion was sequenced for a study of T cells after yellow fever vaccination. Whole-study findings and limits: Although the secondary response was weaker, it peaked faster, at day 5 versus 15.

This clonotype was detected only a few times. The antigen remains unidentified. 5'RACE template switching added a universal primer site and UMIs to TCR cDNA. Using its own MiXCR run on the 5' RACE reads, TCRdb lists one record per CDR3 protein. The table has about 73,000 distinct CDR3 sequences, 7.5% to 8% seen once. This CDR3 spans 12 amino acids. Germline assignment: CDR1 SGHTA and CDR2 FQGNSA. The V end lost 4 bases, the J end lost 4 bases, and 8 bases lay between the germline ends. The rearrangement joins TRBV7-2 to TRBJ2-7; D is unresolved. This material consisted of CD8+ T cells sorted from PBMCs, taken on the day of the yellow fever booster vaccination. The receptor comes from a man aged 25-40 years who received the YFV17D yellow fever vaccine. The CDR3 loop is CASSSSLYEQYF. The CDR3 DNA sequence: TGTGCCAGCAGCTCCTCATTGTACGAGCAGTACTTC.